This T cell receptor (beta chain) was documented in a study of T cell repertoires and HLA-DP antigens. Whole-study context: CD4+ T cells were cocultured with HeLa cells expressing HLA-DP. Pre-culture CD4+ samples used about 1.1 ug DNA versus 200 to 250 ng for CD137+CD4+ sorts.

The germline V gene has CDR1 LGHNA and CDR2 YNFKEQ. The junction had 4 bases not matched to a gene; V was cut back by 4 bases and J by 3 bases. The CDR3 has 17 residues. Deep-resolution sequencing targeted roughly 220,000 T cell genomes in pre-culture CD4+ samples. Produced via immunoSEQ multiplex PCR; TCRdb's table is partial and in-frame only. The sample yields roughly 110,000 clones, about 92% seen once. The sample holds one count of this clone. Its specificity is unknown. This chain uses TRBV4-2 with TRBJ2-3; 16 nucleotides align to TRBD2. Sequencing was performed on CD4+ T cells from PBMCs. The TCR was taken from a woman aged 18 to 35 in good health and CMV-seronegative. CDR3 DNA: TGTGCCAGCAGCCCGGGACTAGCGGGGGGGCCGACAGATACGCAGTATTTT. It encodes CASSPGLAGGPTDTQYF.